This T cell receptor beta chain was profiled in a study of regulatory T cells in long-lasting Graves disease. Library construction for TCR beta used iRepertoire HTBI primers and Arm-PCR of CDR3 regions. From the multiplex PCR reads, TCRdb called clonotypes with MiXCR, one entry per CDR3 protein. The sample gives 420,000 or so distinct CDR3 sequences, roughly 17% of which show up once; around a quarter is in the top ten. This clonotype was counted ten times or more. Its target is unknown. V dropped 5 bases and J dropped 6; count of bases not matched to a gene: 4. This CDR3 is 14 amino acids long. Germline CDR1 is SEHNR and CDR2 is FQNEAQ (reference sequence). Specified time point: newly diagnosed GD, antithyroid drugs for less than 3 months. Following extraction of RNA from PBMCs, that RNA was used to make the TCR library. Regarding the study as a whole: Lower TCR diversity was seen in persistent Graves' patients than in newly diagnosed ones. Favored usage of TRBV28, TRBJ1-2 and TRBJ2-5 was recorded in persistent disease.

These same records also appear under a second study, on T cells in Graves' hyperthyroidism and ophthalmopathy.

The sequence derives from a woman aged 18-29 years with Graves disease. The V call is TRBV7-9, the J call TRBJ2-1; 10 nucleotides line up with TRBD2. The material sequenced was peripheral blood mononuclear cells (PBMCs), taken at new diagnosis, from a patient treated with antithyroid drugs. The CDR3 DNA is TGTGCCAGCAGCAGCGGGAGGGCGGGCAATGAGCAGTTCTTC. This sequence encodes CASSSGRAGNEQFF. Drawing the rest from reference TRBV7-9 and TRBJ2-1, the complete variable domain is DTGVSQNPRHKITKRGQNVTFRCDPISEHNRLYWYRQTLGQGPEFLTYFQNEAQLEKSRLLSDRFSAERPKGSFSTLEIQRTEQGDSAMYLCASSSGRAGNEQFFGPGTRLTVL.